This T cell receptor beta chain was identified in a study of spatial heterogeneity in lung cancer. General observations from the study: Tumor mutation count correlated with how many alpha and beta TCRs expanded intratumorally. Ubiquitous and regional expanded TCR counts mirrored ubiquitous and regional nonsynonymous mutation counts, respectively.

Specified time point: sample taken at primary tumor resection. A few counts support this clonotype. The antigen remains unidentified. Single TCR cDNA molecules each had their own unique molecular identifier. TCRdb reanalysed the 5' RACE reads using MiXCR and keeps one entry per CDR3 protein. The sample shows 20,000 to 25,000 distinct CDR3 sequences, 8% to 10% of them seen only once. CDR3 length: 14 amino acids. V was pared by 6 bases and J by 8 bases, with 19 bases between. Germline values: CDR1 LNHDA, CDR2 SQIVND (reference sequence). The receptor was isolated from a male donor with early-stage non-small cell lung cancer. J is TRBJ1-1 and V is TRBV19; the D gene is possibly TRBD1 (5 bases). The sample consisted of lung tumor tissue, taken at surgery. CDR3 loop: CASRGAGNKLEAFF. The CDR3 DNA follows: TGTGCCAGTAGAGGGGCAGGGAACAAATTAGAAGCTTTCTTT.